This T cell receptor (beta chain) is drawn from a study of blood T cell repertoires in COVID-19. Study-wide context: Acute and convalescent COVID-19 samples came from the United States, Italy and Spain. T cells, B-cell-depleted T cells, or PBMCs supplied cDNA or gDNA.

Authors' processing steps: Nucleated cell counts were estimated from reference gene primer amplification. Measured with immunoSEQ multiplex PCR; TCRdb has only the in-frame clones, and not every one. D and trimming were read from the DNA, whereas the V and J calls and clone size are those reported in that table. The repertoire has 25,000 to 35,000 clones, 91% of them found once; the top ten carry roughly 9.5%. Germline CDR1 reads MNHEY; CDR2 reads SMNVEV (reference sequence). This CDR3 comprises 14 residues. Unmatched junction bases numbered 2, after V lost 6 bases and J lost 1 base. The chain has TRBV27 and TRBJ1-1; 10 positions match TRBD1. This clonotype originated in a human donor with active COVID-19. The donor label of this sample is uncertain. The sequenced sample consisted of peripheral blood. The CDR3 DNA sequence: TGTGCCAGCAGGACAGGGGGCTGGAACACTGAAGCTTTCTTT. Its protein product is CASRTGGWNTEAFF.